This TCR beta chain was documented in a study of preoperative IRX-2 immunotherapy in early breast cancer. Assay: immunoSEQ multiplex PCR; the TCRdb copy retains only in-frame clones and omits some. This sample has tens of thousands of clones, with about 95% found just once. The CDR3 has 15 residues. V was trimmed by 4 bases and J by 1 base, leaving 13 bases between them. The germline V gene encodes CDR1 SGHTA and CDR2 FQGNSA. Noted treatment: preoperative locoregional IRX-2 cytokine immunotherapy. Preoperative locoregional IRX-2 cytokine immunotherapy was tested in the phase Ib source study. The genes are TRBV7-2 and TRBJ1-1, with no clear D. Sample acquisition took place from a patient treated with IRX-2 immunotherapy. This TCR was sampled from a human donor with breast cancer. CDR3 nucleotides: TGTGCCAGCAGCTCCGGACGGCTGTCGAACACTGAAGCTTTCTTT. It specifies CASSSGRLSNTEAFF.